Presented here are 5 T cell receptor beta chains from one specimen sequenced in a study of shared clonotypes between healthy human individuals. Terminally differentiated effector memory CD45RA+ cells were excluded by CCR7 positive selection of CD45RO-negative cells. The protocol was immunoSEQ multiplex PCR, while the TCRdb copy is restricted to in-frame clones and leaves out a portion. The data hold fewer than 1 million clones, with about 96% observed a single time. Sequencing was carried out using naive CD8+ T cells sorted from blood. These receptors all come from a man between 25 and 39 years old in good health.

As concerns this clone: Other nucleotide sequences from this sample produce the same CDR3. J is TRBJ2-7 and V is TRBV7-9, with TRBD1 matching 8 bases. Germline CDR1 reads SEHNR; CDR2 reads FQNEAQ (reference sequence). CDR3 length: 15 amino acids. J gave up 3 bases and V 1 base, and 5 bases lay outside the gene matches. CDR3 sequence reads: CASSLVGTGVYEQYF. For the CDR3, the DNA is TGTGCCAGCAGCTTAGTAGGGACAGGAGTCTACGAGCAGTACTTC.

In DNA, the CDR3 is TGTGCCAGCAGTAGACAGCTCTACGAGCAGTACTTC. It encodes CASSRQLYEQYF. The chain has TRBV6-1 and TRBJ2-7, with D perhaps matching TRBD1 (5 bases). This CDR3 has 12 residues. The V end was cut by 5 bases, the J end by 3 bases, with 8 bases between. Germline V gene lookup returns CDR1 MNHNS and CDR2 SASEGT.

The chain couples TRBV15 to TRBJ1-5; TRBD1 matches at 8 bases. Germline CDR1 and CDR2: LNHNV and YYDKDF (reference sequence). This CDR3 has 15 amino acids. The V gene end was trimmed by 5 bases and the J gene end by 4 bases; junction bases not matched to a gene: 7. CDR3 amino acids: CATSARQGRNQPQHF. The CDR3 DNA reads TGTGCCACCAGCGCGCGACAGGGGAGGAATCAGCCCCAGCATTTT.

The chain couples TRBV19 to TRBJ2-5; D uncertain. The CDR3 extends over 13 amino acids. Looked up from germline, CDR1 is LNHDA and CDR2 is SQIVND (reference sequence). V was pared by 4 bases and J by 6 bases, with 12 bases between. CDR3 bases: TGTGCCAGTAGTAGTGGCCCCCAGCAGACCCAGTACTTC. Protein product: CASSSGPQQTQYF.

The chain is built from TRBV6-5 and TRBJ1-2, with 12 bases fitting TRBD1. The CDR3 consists of 15 residues. Germline V CDR1 and CDR2: MNHEY, SVGAGI. Trimming at V came to 6 bases and at J to 4 bases, leaving 6 bases not matched to a gene. CDR3 loop: CASRGQGAPPYGYTF. The DNA of the CDR3 is TGTGCCAGCAGGGGACAGGGGGCCCCCCCCTATGGCTACACCTTC.